This TCR beta chain was obtained from a study of T cells in localized non-small cell lung cancer (dated by TCRdb to the early 2020s). Broadly, across the study: The study examined T cell repertoires in roughly 240 patients with early-stage NSCLC and compared tumors with uninvolved tumor-adjacent lungs. All 220 or so NSCLC patients in the cohort were treatment-naive and had localized lung tumors that were resected. NSCLC patients had a mean age of around 61 years, and around 130 were male and about a hundred female. What the research found in general, with its limitations: Because the study design was exploratory, TCR variables were selected using unadjusted p-values without false-discovery rate correction. Longer overall survival was associated with higher T cell density in blood, whereas shorter survival was associated with higher clonality in adjacent lung. A median of roughly 60 of the top 100 tumor clones were detected in paired uninvolved adjacent lung, and around 27 of these tumor clones were also found among the top 100 clones of the paired uninvolved adjacent lung. Multi-region tumor sequencing was not performed, so intratumor heterogeneity could not be excluded. Uninvolved tumor-adjacent lung showed the highest T cell clonality, higher than tumor, which suggests more focused antigenic responses in the uninvolved tumor-adjacent lung.

Of note for this clone: The clone's antigen remains unknown. No base quality information exists; no much larger clone differs at one position.

At diagnosis, tumor, uninvolved tumor-adjacent lung and peripheral blood were collected and then preserved as a mix of FFPE and fresh-frozen material. For TCR repertoire profiling, blood samples were analyzed as peripheral blood mononuclear cells. The immunoSEQ Assay was used to sequence TCR beta CDR3 regions from DNA. The original pipeline was this. T cell density was computed as TCR beta template counts normalized to usable DNA estimated by amplifying housekeeping genes. Richness was estimated using the preseqR package, with extrapolation to 400,000 templates for PBMC samples and to 120,000 templates for tissue samples. Clonality was taken to be one minus Pielou's evenness. To identify tissue-enriched TCRs, differential abundance testing was run on productive amino-acid clonotypes with a minimum total count of 5 and an alpha of 0.1. The Jaccard Index and the Morisita Overlap Index were used to measure how much the repertoires overlapped between compartments. GLIPH clustered TCR beta CDR3s with public tetramer-defined viral CDR3s; viral motifs required at least three viral sequences plus V-gene enrichment. TCRdb limited this immuneACCESS table to in-frame rearrangements with V and J called. A share of clones is missing; checked studies link under half to unresolved V genes, and the rest is unexplained. That table supplies the V and J calls and clone size; D and trimming were determined from the DNA. The sample includes roughly 15,000 clones, with about 89% observed a single time. The ten largest make up around a quarter of the sample.

The CDR3 runs 12 residues from the cysteine to the phenylalanine. Here the CDR3 DNA is all that survives: 36 bases in frame from base 1. V is shortened by 11 bases, J by 1 base, and the region joining them spans 11 bases. For CDR1 and CDR2, the germline V gene lists MDHEN and SYDVKM. The specimen was peripheral blood, collected before any cancer treatment. This TCR came from a female donor of 60 years or more with stage III squamous cell lung carcinoma. Recombination joined TRBV28 with TRBJ1-1; the D gene is perhaps TRBD1, from 5 matching bases. The nucleotide sequence is given as TGTGCCGCCTGTAGGGGGAACACTGAAGCTTTCTTT. It encodes CAACRGNTEAFF.